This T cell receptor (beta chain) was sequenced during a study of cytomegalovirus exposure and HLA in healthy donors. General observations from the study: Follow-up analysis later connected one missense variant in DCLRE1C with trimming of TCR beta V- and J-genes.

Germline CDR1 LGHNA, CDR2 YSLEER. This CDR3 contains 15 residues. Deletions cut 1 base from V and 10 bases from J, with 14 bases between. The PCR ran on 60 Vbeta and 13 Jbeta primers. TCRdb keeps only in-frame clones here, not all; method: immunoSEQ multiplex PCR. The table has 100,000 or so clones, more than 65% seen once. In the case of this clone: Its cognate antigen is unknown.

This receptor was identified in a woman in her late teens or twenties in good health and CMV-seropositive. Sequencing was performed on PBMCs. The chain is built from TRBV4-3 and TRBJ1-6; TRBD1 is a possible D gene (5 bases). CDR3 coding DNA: TGCGCCAGCAGCCAAGTTGGGGGGATCTGGTCACCCCTCCACTTT. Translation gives CASSQVGGIWSPLHF.